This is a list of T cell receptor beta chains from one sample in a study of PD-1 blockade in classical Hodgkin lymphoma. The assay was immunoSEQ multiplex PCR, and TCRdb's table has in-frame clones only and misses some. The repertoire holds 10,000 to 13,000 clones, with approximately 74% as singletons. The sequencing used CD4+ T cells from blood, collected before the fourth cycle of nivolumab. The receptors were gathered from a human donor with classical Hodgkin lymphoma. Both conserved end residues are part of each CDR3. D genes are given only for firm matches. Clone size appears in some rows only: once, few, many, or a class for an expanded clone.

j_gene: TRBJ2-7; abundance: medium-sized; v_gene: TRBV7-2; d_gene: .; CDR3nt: TGTGCCAGCAGCTTTTGGGGTGGGCACGAGCAGTACTTC; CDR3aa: CASSFWGGHEQYF
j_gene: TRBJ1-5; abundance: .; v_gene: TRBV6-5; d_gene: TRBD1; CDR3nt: TGTGCCAGCAGTCTTACGGGACAGTCGAATCAGCCCCAGCATTTT; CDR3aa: CASSLTGQSNQPQHF
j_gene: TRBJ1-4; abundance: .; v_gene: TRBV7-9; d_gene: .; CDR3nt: TGTGCCAGCAGCTCGGACGGACCTCATGAAAAACTGTTTTTT; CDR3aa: CASSSDGPHEKLFF
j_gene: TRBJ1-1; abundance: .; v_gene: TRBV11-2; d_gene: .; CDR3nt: TGTGCCAGCAGCTCTTCGGGAGGGGTGAACACTGAAGCTTTCTTT; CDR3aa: CASSSSGGVNTEAFF
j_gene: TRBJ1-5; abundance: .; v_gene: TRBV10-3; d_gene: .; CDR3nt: TGTGCCATCAGCATCGACAATAGCAATCAGCCCCAGCATTTT; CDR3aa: CAISIDNSNQPQHF
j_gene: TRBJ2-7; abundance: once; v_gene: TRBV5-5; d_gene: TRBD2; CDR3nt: TGTGCCAGCAGCTTGGACCTACTACTAGCGGGAGTGACCTACGAGCAGTACTTC; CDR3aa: CASSLDLLLAGVTYEQYF
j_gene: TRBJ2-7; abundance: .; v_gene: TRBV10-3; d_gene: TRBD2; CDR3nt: TGTGCCATCAGTGAGTCCACTAGCGGGCCAAAGTACTTC; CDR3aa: CAISESTSGPKYF
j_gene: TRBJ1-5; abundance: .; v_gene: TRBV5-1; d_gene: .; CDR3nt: TGCGCCAGCAGATCAGGTGTGGACGTAGGTCAGCCCCAGCATTTT; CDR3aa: CASRSGVDVGQPQHF
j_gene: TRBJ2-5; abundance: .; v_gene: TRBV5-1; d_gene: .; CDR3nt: TGCGCCAGCAGCCAGAGACCGGACGGAGAGACCCAGTACTTC; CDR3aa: CASSQRPDGETQYF
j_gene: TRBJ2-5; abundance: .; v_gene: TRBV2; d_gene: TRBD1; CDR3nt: TGTGCCAGCCAGGGGGCAGGGGAGACCCAGTACTTC; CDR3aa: CASQGAGETQYF
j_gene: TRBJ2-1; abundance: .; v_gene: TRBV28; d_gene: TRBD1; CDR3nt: TGTGCCAGCAGCACGGCCGGGACAGTAAAGTATGAGCAGTTCTTC; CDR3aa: CASSTAGTVKYEQFF
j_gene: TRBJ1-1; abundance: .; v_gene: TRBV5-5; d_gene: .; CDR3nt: TGTGCCAGCAGCTGGGGGCGGACCGAGAACACTGAAGCTTTCTTT; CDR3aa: CASSWGRTENTEAFF
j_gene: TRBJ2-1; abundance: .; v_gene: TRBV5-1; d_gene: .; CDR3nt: TGCGCCAGCAGCTTGGAATCGTGGCAGGGGAACAATGAGCAGTTCTTC; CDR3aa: CASSLESWQGNNEQFF
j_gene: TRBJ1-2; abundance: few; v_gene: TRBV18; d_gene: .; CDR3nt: TGTGCCAGCTCTAGTAGTCTCCCCTATGGCTACACCTTC; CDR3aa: CASSSSLPYGYTF
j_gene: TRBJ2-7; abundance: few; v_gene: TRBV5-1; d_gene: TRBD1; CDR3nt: TGCGCCAGCAGCGTCCAGGGGGCTTTCTCCTACGAGCAGTACTTC; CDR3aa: CASSVQGAFSYEQYF
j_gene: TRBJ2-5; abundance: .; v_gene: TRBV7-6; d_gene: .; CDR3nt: TGTGCCAGCAGCGCGTGGGAGGCCCAGGAGACCCAGTACTTC; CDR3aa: CASSAWEAQETQYF
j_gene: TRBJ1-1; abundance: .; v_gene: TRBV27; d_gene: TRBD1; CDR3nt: TGTGCCAGCAGTTTTCGGACAGGCTTGAACACTGAAGCTTTCTTT; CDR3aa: CASSFRTGLNTEAFF
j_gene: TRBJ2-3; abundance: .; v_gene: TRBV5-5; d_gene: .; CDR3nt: TGTGCCAGCAGGCCGACAGCCACAGATACGCAGTATTTT; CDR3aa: CASRPTATDTQYF
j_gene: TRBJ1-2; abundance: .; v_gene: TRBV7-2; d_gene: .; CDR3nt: TGTGCCAGCAGTCCACGGCAGGGCCCCAACTATGGCTACACCTTC; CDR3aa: CASSPRQGPNYGYTF
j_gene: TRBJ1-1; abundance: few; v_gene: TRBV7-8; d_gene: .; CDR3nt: TGTGCCAGCAGCCCGTACGGGGGCGCCGGGTGGAGGAACACTGAAGCTTTCTTT; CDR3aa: CASSPYGGAGWRNTEAFF
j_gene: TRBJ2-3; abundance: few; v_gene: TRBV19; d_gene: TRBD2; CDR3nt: TGTGCCAGTAGTCTTAGGCGGGAGAGGTCAGATACGCAGTATTTT; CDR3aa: CASSLRRERSDTQYF
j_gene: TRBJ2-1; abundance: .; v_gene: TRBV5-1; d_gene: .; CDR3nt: TGCGCCAGCAGCTTCATGACTAGAGAGGAGGATGAGCAGTTCTTC; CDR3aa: CASSFMTREEDEQFF
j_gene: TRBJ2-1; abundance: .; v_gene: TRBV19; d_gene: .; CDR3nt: TGTGCCAGTAGTATGGGGACACTCAACAATGAGCAGTTCTTC; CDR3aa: CASSMGTLNNEQFF
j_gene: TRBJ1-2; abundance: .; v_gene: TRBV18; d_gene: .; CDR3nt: TGTGCCAGCTCACCTGACAGCGTTTATGGCTACACCTTC; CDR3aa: CASSPDSVYGYTF
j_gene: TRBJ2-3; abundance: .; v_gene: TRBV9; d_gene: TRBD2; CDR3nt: TGTGCCAGCAGCGTAACGGGACTAGGATTAGATACGCAGTATTTT; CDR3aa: CASSVTGLGLDTQYF
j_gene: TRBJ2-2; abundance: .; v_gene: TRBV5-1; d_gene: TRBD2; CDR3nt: TGCGCCAGCAGCAGCGCTAGCGGGAGTCATCCCGGGGAGCTGTTTTTT; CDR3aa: CASSSASGSHPGELFF